This T cell receptor beta chain was identified during a study of cytomegalovirus exposure and HLA in healthy donors. Germline lookup yields CDR1 LNHDA and CDR2 SQIVND (reference sequence). V was pared by 5 bases and J by 5 bases, with 12 bases between. This CDR3 contains 13 residues. As concerns this clone: Antigen unknown.

The PCR made use of 60 Vbeta and 13 Jbeta primers. Method: immunoSEQ multiplex PCR; TCRdb's copy keeps in-frame clones and lacks some. This sample carries about 120,000 clones, approximately 78% of them seen once, and the ten largest clones take about 3.5%. General observations from the study: The study flagged some 170 TCR beta chains as cytomegalovirus-associated. In a later analysis, at a false discovery rate of 0.05, fewer than 20,000 TCR beta sequences matched HLA alleles. Later on, a genetic analysis was performed. It linked a missense variant in DCLRE1C with V- and J-gene trimming of TCR beta.

The source material was PBMCs. V gene TRBV19 combines with J gene TRBJ2-5; D perhaps matches TRBD2 (5 bases). The sequence came from a woman aged 30 to 39 in good health and CMV-seropositive. The CDR3 sequence: CASSLLVRETQYF. CDR3 DNA: TGTGCCAGTAGTCTACTAGTCAGGGAGACCCAGTACTTC.